This T cell receptor beta chain comes out of a study of shared clonotypes between healthy human individuals (dated by TCRdb to 2018 to 2020). Regarding the complete study: Three men and a couple of women, aged 18 to 49 years, made up the cohort. Per donor, three plates each were used for CD4 naive and CD4 memory, two for CD8 naive, and one for CD8 memory. The study deeply sequenced blood TCR repertoires of several healthy adults to estimate repertoire size and the extent of clonotype sharing between individuals. To increase sequencing depth and limit assay-specific biases, TCR repertoire library preparation and sequencing were carried out by different laboratories using diverse techniques. Between about 0.94 and 8.9 billion PBMCs per donor were obtained by leukapheresis.

On this clone: Its cognate antigen has yet to be identified. Base qualities are not at hand, and no much larger clone is one base apart. The same CDR3 arises from other DNA sequences in this sample as well.

Using the deep immunoSEQ assay, TCR CDR3 regions were amplified from genomic DNA by multiplex PCR. For each cell subset, the extracted genomic DNA was distributed evenly across all wells of several immunoSEQ 96-well plates, and each plate served as one replicate. For sorted subsets, each replicate PCR was loaded with approximately 200 ng genomic DNA, equivalent to about 30,000 T cell genomes. Purified libraries were measured with a Qubit 3.0 fluorometer, size-checked on a Bioanalyzer 2100, and measured again with the KAPA Library Quantification kit. A separate single-read 150-cycle Illumina NextSeq 550 flow cell was used to sequence each immunoSEQ 96-well plate. The study's processing was this. The immunoSEQ output contained only junctional sequences without quality scores, so filtering could not match that applied to full-length reads. Sequences were annotated with PyIR, a Python wrapper for IgBLAST v1.9, and V/J genes and CDR3 were assigned using IMGT germline references. Reads with weak V/J assignments (E-value above 1e-6), missing CDR3, stop codons, out-of-frame junctions, or ambiguous translated residues were removed. V3J clonotypes were defined as sequences sharing an identical inferred V gene, J gene, and CDR3 amino acid sequence. Percentage overlap between repertoires was calculated by dividing the number of shared unique clonotypes by the size of the smaller repertoire. RTK rarefaction, the Chao1 estimator, and Recon v2.1 estimates of unobserved clonotypes were used to assess repertoire richness. Generation probabilities were computed with OLGA for all TCRbeta clonotypes obtained by the gDNA method from a handful of donors. TCRdb provides this immuneACCESS table in a form limited to in-frame rearrangements. Some clones are lacking; in checked studies, under half of them reflect an unresolved V gene, and why the rest are absent is not known. V and J calls and clone size are as listed in that table; D and trimming were resolved from the DNA. Present in this sample are approximately 2,000,000 clones, about nine tenths of which were seen just once. The leading ten clones occupy 0.37% of the sample.

The donors were healthy, HIV-negative adults who had no recently reported acute infections or vaccinations. Every donor was a Caucasian adult living in Nashville, Tennessee, USA. CD4+ T cells were enriched by magnetic negative selection; naive cells were then positively selected on CD45RA, and the negative fraction formed the memory subset. After blood collection by leukapheresis, PBMCs were isolated using Ficoll-Histopaque density gradient centrifugation and then cryopreserved in the vapor phase of liquid nitrogen. Analytical flow cytometry was used to check the purity and quantity of each magnetically sorted T cell population. From each sorted fraction, genomic DNA was isolated and quantified by UV absorbance on a Nanodrop 2000c. The full study reports these points: Across four donors, approximately 5% of naive CD4, approximately 4% of naive CD8, 2.3% of memory CD4, and around 0.4% of memory CD8 clonotypes were shared. Based on pairwise subsampling, the degree of clonotype sharing among donors was expected to be affected by sequencing depth. Because the study included only a small number of donors, the genetic and exposure-history diversity represented was limited. Incomplete sequencing was indicated by rarefaction of sorted-subset datasets, despite the large sequencing depth. Higher generation probabilities were observed for clonotypes shared by all four sorted-subset donors than for non-shared clonotypes. Sampling was limited to blood, and TCR repertoires in tissue likely differ from TCR repertoires in blood. Estimated clonotype richness was generally larger for naive than for memory subsets.

The TCR comes from a man younger than 30 in good health. Some clones in this sample may be carry-over from other donors' samples. Sequencing was carried out using naive CD4+ T cells from PBMCs. The cell subset or site label of this sample denotes: CD45RA+ positively selected.

The DNA reads TGTGCCAGCAGCTACCGGGACAGGCGCTACGAGCAGTACTTC. It specifies CASSYRDRRYEQYF. Recombination connected TRBV6-5 to TRBJ2-5; 8 middle bases align to TRBD1. TRBJ2-7 explains the end of the DNA better; the J call may be wrong. The germline V gene sets CDR1 to MNHEY and CDR2 to SVGAGI. Taken from cysteine to phenylalanine, the CDR3 has 14 residues. Only CDR3 DNA is held: 42 bases, read in frame from base 1.